The 14 T cell receptor beta chains given below trace back to one sample, sequenced in a study of blood T cell repertoires in COVID-19. Data came from immunoSEQ multiplex PCR; TCRdb stores just in-frame clones and leaves some out. The sample records about 170,000 clones, 70% to 85% being singletons. Sample: peripheral blood. Every receptor here comes from a woman older than 75 with acute or convalescent COVID-19.

This clone was recorded only once. The J gene is TRBJ1-2, the V gene TRBV6-5, with D maybe TRBD1 (6 bases). This CDR3 has 16 amino acids. V was cut by 6 bases and J by 4 bases, with 21 bases left in between. Looked up from germline, CDR1 is MNHEY and CDR2 is SVGAGI. CDR3 in DNA: TGTGCCAGCAGGTACACAGGGAGTAGCAGGTCCTATGGCTACACCTTC. Translated, it gives CASRYTGSSRSYGYTF.

The chain recombines TRBV7-7 with TRBJ1-1; D ambiguous. CDR3 length: 12 amino acids. Germline values: CDR1 SSHAT, CDR2 FNYEAQ (reference sequence). Between the trimmed V and J ends, which lost 6 bases and 7 bases, there was a span of 12 bases. CDR3 sequence reads: CASRSREGEAFF. The CDR3 DNA reads as TGTGCCAGCAGGTCGAGGGAGGGTGAAGCTTTCTTT.

This sequence joins TRBV5-5 and TRBJ2-6; tentatively, D is TRBD2 (6 bases). This CDR3 comprises 20 residues. Per the germline V gene, CDR1 is SGHKS and CDR2 is YYEKEE (reference sequence). Deletions cut 0 bases from V and 0 bases from J, with 19 bases between. The CDR3 DNA reads as TGTGCCAGCAGCTTGGCCTTACGCGGGGCTTTAAGCTCTGGGGCCAACGTCCTGACTTTC. Protein sequence: CASSLALRGALSSGANVLTF.

The chain employs TRBV11-2 and TRBJ1-1; 7 nucleotides line up with TRBD1. Germline lookup yields CDR1 SGHAT and CDR2 FQNNGV. The CDR3 covers 15 residues. The V and J ends lost 0 bases and 5 bases, in that order; junction bases with no gene match: 6. The CDR3 nucleotides read TGTGCCAGCAGCTTAGACAGGGGGTGGGGGACTGAAGCTTTCTTT. Its translation: CASSLDRGWGTEAFF.

V and J are TRBV9 and TRBJ2-1, with a possible D match to TRBD2 (6 bases). Deletions cut 4 bases from V and 7 bases from J, with 18 bases between. The V gene's germline CDR1 is SGDLS and CDR2 YYNGEE. CDR3 length equals 15 residues. Here the CDR3 reads CASSPPGGRENEQFF. The CDR3 DNA sequence: TGTGCCAGCAGCCCTCCCGGGGGTCGGGAAAATGAGCAGTTCTTC.

This clone was counted ten times or more. The chain is built from TRBV6-1 and TRBJ2-2, with 8 bases that match TRBD1. The CDR3 runs to 16 residues. Germline CDR1 and CDR2: MNHNS and SASEGT. The J segment lost 3 bases and the V segment lost 0 bases, leaving 3 bases of the junction unmatched. CDR3 protein: CASSEADREHTGELFF. The CDR3 region has the DNA TGTGCCAGCAGTGAAGCGGACAGGGAGCACACCGGGGAGCTGTTTTTT.

This clone was seen a single time. The chain joins TRBV6-1 to TRBJ2-2; D is unresolved. V was cut by 7 bases and J by 6 bases, with 15 bases left in between. CDR3 length: 14 amino acids. The germline CDR1 and CDR2 sequences are MNHNS and SASEGT. DNA of the CDR3: TGTGCCAGCACCCTCCACTGGGCCCCCGGGGAGCTGTTTTTT. Translating gives CASTLHWAPGELFF.

The chain recombines TRBV5-5 with TRBJ2-5, with 7 bases matching TRBD1. This CDR3 region has 17 residues. Germline-derived CDR1 and CDR2 are SGHKS and YYEKEE (reference sequence). V trimming: 5 bases; J trimming: 5 bases; junction bases outside the gene matches: 18. CDR3 bases: TGTGCCAGCAGGCGGACAGGCAGTCCGGGAACTCTGGAGACCCAGTACTTC. Translation gives CASRRTGSPGTLETQYF.

The rearrangement links TRBV6-5 to TRBJ1-2, with TRBD1 identical over 7 bases. The CDR3 consists of 14 residues. Losses at the gene ends were 6 bases for V and 7 bases for J; bases not matched to a gene: 11. Per the germline V gene, CDR1 is MNHEY and CDR2 is SVGAGI. The DNA for the CDR3 is TGTGCCAGCAGGGTGACAGGGAGACCCAGTGGCTACACCTTC. Its protein product is CASRVTGRPSGYTF.

The chain employs TRBV10-3 and TRBJ2-7, with a weak D call TRBD2 (6 bases). The CDR3 totals 13 residues. Germline CDR1 reads ENHRY; CDR2 reads SYGVKD. Trimming left V 0 bases short and J 6 bases short, with 9 bases between. The DNA for the CDR3 is TGTGCCATCAGTGAGTCAGGTAGCGGCGAGCAGTACTTC. This encodes CAISESGSGEQYF.

The chain links TRBV5-1 to TRBJ2-3; no firm D call. This CDR3 comprises 14 residues. V lost 3 bases to trimming and J lost 4 bases, with 12 bases between them. CDR1 is SGHRS, CDR2 YFSETQ, per germline. The CDR3 sequence: CASSWAPLADTQYF. The CDR3 DNA reads as TGCGCCAGCAGCTGGGCCCCCTTGGCAGATACGCAGTATTTT.

The V call is TRBV30, the J call TRBJ1-2; tentatively, D is TRBD1 (6 bases). The CDR3 consists of 16 residues. Germline V gives CDR1 GTSNPN, CDR2 SVGIG (reference sequence). The CDR3 protein is CAFPGGGAAWVYGYTF. The CDR3 coding sequence is TGTGCTTTCCCCGGAGGGGGGGCAGCCTGGGTCTATGGCTACACCTTC.

The chain couples TRBV15 to TRBJ2-7; TRBD2 matches at 7 bases. Germline V CDR1 and CDR2: LNHNV, YYDKDF (reference sequence). This CDR3 comprises 15 residues. V dropped 0 bases and J dropped 2; count of bases not matched to a gene: 4. In nucleotides, the CDR3 is TGTGCCACCAGCAGAGAAGGGCTAGCGGCCTACGAGCAGTACTTC. Translated: CATSREGLAAYEQYF.

In DNA form, the CDR3 reads TGTGCCAGCAGTTACTCCCTGGAGTCAGCGGGAGACGAGCAGTACTTC. Protein product: CASSYSLESAGDEQYF. The chain recombines TRBV6-2 or TRBV6-3 with TRBJ2-7; 8 bases fit TRBD2. This CDR3 has 16 amino acids. Trimming removed 0 bases from V and 5 bases from J; junction bases left unmatched: 9. CDR1 MNHEY and CDR2 SVGEGT come from the germline V gene.